The clone carrying this TCR beta chain was seen ten or more times. Its antigen is unidentified. CDR3 length: 15 residues. CDR1 is WSHSY and CDR2 is SAAADI in the germline V gene. V lost 9 bases, J lost 3 bases, and 17 bases lay in between. The entry originates in a study of T-cell reconstitution after alpha-beta-depleted transplantation in children. General observations from the study: Day-60 TCRbeta diversity that was high in some patients was derived from surviving recipient T cells and thymic progenitors. A year post-transplant, T-cell counts and diversity derived mostly from newly produced T cells. Where alpha-beta T cells came from about two months after transplant was reportedly several hundred expanded graft clones.

The library targeted TCRbeta and was prepared with unique molecular identifiers. One entry per CDR3 protein, called by TCRdb with MiXCR from the PCR reads. The data hold 550,000 to 600,000 distinct CDR3 sequences, with 23% observed a single time. The chain recombines TRBV10-2 with TRBJ1-4; a weak D match, TRBD1 (6 bases). The starting material was PBMCs, mostly from graft donor cells, obtained 360 days after TCRalphabeta/CD19-depleted stem cell transplant. The TCR sequence derives from a boy less than two years old who had a stem cell transplant for acute myeloid leukemia, so the T cells may come from the graft donor. The CDR3 sequence: CARAGEGGANEKLFF. DNA for the CDR3: TGCGCCAGAGCGGGGGAAGGGGGAGCTAATGAAAAACTGTTTTTT.